Listed below are T cell receptor beta chains from one sample, sequenced in a study of blood T cells in healthy people across ages. MiXCR, applied by TCRdb to the 5' RACE reads, yields one record per CDR3 protein. Of 1 million to 1.2 million distinct CDR3 sequences listed, around two fifths are singletons. Sequencing was carried out using blood. The source of these receptors is a man between 18 and 29 years old in good health. Both conserved end residues are part of each CDR3. Each record gives: D gene, clone size, J gene, V gene, CDR3 DNA, CDR3 protein. A D gene is named only where the DNA matches it firmly. Size tells how often a clone was seen (once, few, many) or the class of an expanded clone, and some rows leave it out.

>-|-|TRBJ2-2|TRBV12-3/TRBV12-4
TGTGCCAGCGGGTCGGAAACTAGGTTCACCGGGGAGCTGTTTTTT
CASGSETRFTGELFF
>-|-|TRBJ1-2|TRBV29-1
TGCAGCGCCGCCGAGACAGCTAACTATGGCTACACCTTC
CSAAETANYGYTF
>-|-|TRBJ2-6|TRBV11-2
TGTGCCAGCAGCCTCAATGGAGGACCTTCTGGGGCCAACGTCCTGACTTTC
CASSLNGGPSGANVLTF
>-|many|TRBJ2-3|TRBV12-3/TRBV12-4
TGTGCCAGCAGTTTGGCCCGATTGAGCACAGATACGCAGTATTTT
CASSLARLSTDTQYF
>-|-|TRBJ1-4|TRBV3-1
TGTGCCAGCAGCCGCTTCCCGGATGGAAAACTGTTTTTT
CASSRFPDGKLFF
>-|once|TRBJ1-2|TRBV12-3/TRBV12-4
TGTGCCAGCACCCTTCACAGGGCGGTACAAGGAGGCTACACCTTC
CASTLHRAVQGGYTF
>-|-|TRBJ2-7|TRBV4-1
TGCGCCAGCAGCCAAGAGCGACAATCCTCCTACGAGCAGTACTTC
CASSQERQSSYEQYF
>-|-|TRBJ1-1|TRBV18
TGTGCCAGCTCACCACCGGCCAGGGGAGGCACTGAAGCTTTCTTT
CASSPPARGGTEAFF
>-|once|TRBJ2-1|TRBV10-3
TGTGCCATCAGTGACACAGGAAAATCCTACAATGAGCAGTTCTTC
CAISDTGKSYNEQFF
>TRBD2|-|TRBJ2-5|TRBV18
TGTGCCAGCTCACCACTAGCGGGGGCGCAAGAGACCCAGTACTTC
CASSPLAGAQETQYF
>-|many|TRBJ2-3|TRBV12-3/TRBV12-4
TGTGCCAGCAGCTCCAGAACCGTCACAGATACGCAGTATTTT
CASSSRTVTDTQYF
>-|few|TRBJ1-1|TRBV27
TGTGCCAGCAGAGGAGTTGGCGAAGCTTTCTTT
CASRGVGEAFF
>-|few|TRBJ2-6|TRBV28
TGTGCCAGTGAAGGCGGGGCCAACGTCCTGACTTTC
CASEGGANVLTF
>-|-|TRBJ1-5|TRBV20-1
TGCAGTGCTAGATCGGAGGGGGACCAGCCCCAGCATTTT
CSARSEGDQPQHF
>TRBD2|-|TRBJ2-1|TRBV4-3
TGCGCCAGCAGCCAAGATTGGGCTAGCGGGGCCTACAATGAGCAGTTCTTC
CASSQDWASGAYNEQFF
>-|-|TRBJ2-2|TRBV5-1
TGCGCCAGCAGCTTTGATGGGGGGAACACCGGGGAGCTGTTTTTT
CASSFDGGNTGELFF
>-|-|TRBJ1-1|TRBV4-1
TGCGCCAGCAGCCAAGATTCCCCAGACAGTGAGAGTTTTGGTGGGGCTTTCTTT
CASSQDSPDSESFGGAFF
>-|-|TRBJ1-1|TRBV7-9
TGTGCCAGCAGCTTGGTTTTTCCCGCTGAAGCTTTCTTT
CASSLVFPAEAFF
>TRBD1|few|TRBJ1-2|TRBV27
TGTGCCAGCAGTTATACTTCACAGGGGCTAGCTAACTATGGCTACACCTTC
CASSYTSQGLANYGYTF
>-|few|TRBJ1-5|TRBV19
TGTGCCAGTAGTATGATGAAAACCTTTTACAATCAGCCCCAGCATTTT
CASSMMKTFYNQPQHF
>-|few|TRBJ2-3|TRBV3-1
TGTGCCAGCAGCCAAGCGGGGGTATACACAGATACGCAGTATTTT
CASSQAGVYTDTQYF
>TRBD2|-|TRBJ2-5|TRBV12-3/TRBV12-4
TGTGCCAGCAGCGGCGGGACTAGCGCCAATGAGCAGTACTTC
CASSGGTSANEQYF
>-|few|TRBJ1-4|TRBV7-2
TGTGCCAGCAGCTTAACAAATGCGGAAAAACTGTTTTTT
CASSLTNAEKLFF
>TRBD2|-|TRBJ2-1|TRBV6-2/TRBV6-3
TGTGCCAGCAGTTACTCGGCGTCTAGCGGGGGGCCGTCCAAATACAATGAGCAGTTCTTC
CASSYSASSGGPSKYNEQFF
>-|few|TRBJ1-1|TRBV2
TGTGCCAGCAAGGCCCAGGGAGGCACTGAAGCTTTCTTT
CASKAQGGTEAFF
>-|few|TRBJ2-3|TRBV7-2
TGTGCCAGCTGGGATGTAGCTGGTTCCGGGACACACACAGATACGCAGTATTTT
CASWDVAGSGTHTDTQYF
>TRBD1|-|TRBJ2-2|TRBV5-1
TGCGCCAGCAGCAAAGACAGGGTATTGAGAACCGGGGAGCTGTTTTTT
CASSKDRVLRTGELFF
>-|few|TRBJ2-7|TRBV5-1
TGCGCCAGCAGCTTGAGCCTTGGGAACGAGCAGTACTTC
CASSLSLGNEQYF
>-|few|TRBJ1-2|TRBV7-9
TGTGCCAGCAGCCTCGGGTCTAAGTATGGCTACACCTTC
CASSLGSKYGYTF
>-|few|TRBJ1-4|TRBV7-9
TGTGCCAGCACCATTACGGGTCGTCTGTTGCAGGAAAAACTGTTTTTT
CASTITGRLLQEKLFF
>TRBD2|-|TRBJ2-2|TRBV5-6
TGTGCCAGCAGCTTGGGATCTAGCGGGGGCACCGGGGAGCTGTTTTTT
CASSLGSSGGTGELFF
>-|-|TRBJ1-1|TRBV20-1
TGCAGTGCTAGGCCGTCAGGACTTAACACTGAAGCTTTCTTT
CSARPSGLNTEAFF